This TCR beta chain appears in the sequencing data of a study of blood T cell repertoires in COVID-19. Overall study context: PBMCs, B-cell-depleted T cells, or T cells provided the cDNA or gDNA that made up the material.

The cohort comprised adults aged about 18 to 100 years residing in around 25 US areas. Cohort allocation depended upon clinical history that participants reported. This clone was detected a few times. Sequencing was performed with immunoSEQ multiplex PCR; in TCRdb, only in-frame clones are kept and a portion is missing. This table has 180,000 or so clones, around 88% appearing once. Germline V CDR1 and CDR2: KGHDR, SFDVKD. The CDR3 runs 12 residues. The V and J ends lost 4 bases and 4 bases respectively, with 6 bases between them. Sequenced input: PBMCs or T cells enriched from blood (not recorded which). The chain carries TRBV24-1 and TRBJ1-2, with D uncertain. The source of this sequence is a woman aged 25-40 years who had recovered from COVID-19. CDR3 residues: CATSDTSYGYTF. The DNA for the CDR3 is TGTGCCACCAGTGACACTTCCTATGGCTACACCTTC.